This TCR beta chain is from a study of blood T cells in healthy people across ages. Study summary: Capture via template switching afforded approximately one barcoded beta molecule per two T cells. Whole-study findings and limits: Naive T cell percentage showed a strong correlation with the diversity of TCR beta. With age, beta diversity per million T cells declined roughly linearly, significantly by 35 to 40.

Per the germline V gene, CDR1 is SQVTM and CDR2 is ANQGSEA. The CDR3 spans 13 residues. A J-beta primer mix and a sample-barcoded 5' primer were used in a second PCR of roughly 7 to 12 cycles. The study obtained at least 3 million CDR3-containing paired-end reads from every sample. MiXCR was run by TCRdb on the 5' RACE reads, yielding one entry per CDR3 protein. The sample lists 630,000 or so distinct CDR3 sequences, 25% to 30% occurring once. A word on this clonotype: Antigen: not known.

The specimen sequenced was blood. The receptor's source is a woman at least 80 years old in good health. V is TRBV29-1 and J is TRBJ2-4; 9 positions match TRBD1. The closer fit of TRBJ2-7 to the DNA end suggests the J call may be wrong. CDR3 in DNA: TGCAGCGTTGAAGAAGGGACAGGGTACGAGCAGTACTTC. Protein sequence: CSVEEGTGYEQYF.